These 7 T cell receptor beta chains share one sample of origin, sequenced in a study of blood T cell repertoires in COVID-19. The repertoire was sequenced with immunoSEQ multiplex PCR; TCRdb's copy has only in-frame clones and lacks some. The sample contains 200,000 to 250,000 clones, 88% of which appear only once. Sequencing input: PBMCs or T cells enriched from blood (not recorded which). Every receptor here comes from a woman in her 30s who had recovered from COVID-19.

The J gene is TRBJ2-5, the V gene TRBV11-2, with TRBD1 matching over 9 bases. Germline V gives CDR1 SGHAT, CDR2 FQNNGV. V lost 7 bases, J lost 6 bases, and 9 bases stayed unmatched. CDR3 length: 14 residues. This chain's CDR3 is CASTDNRGRKTQYF. As DNA, the CDR3 is TGTGCCAGCACCGACAACAGGGGGCGGAAGACCCAGTACTTC.

J is TRBJ1-6 and V is TRBV4-2; D is unclear. V was pared by 2 bases and J by 5 bases, with 10 bases between. This CDR3 comprises 15 residues. Per the germline V gene, CDR1 is LGHNA and CDR2 is YNFKEQ. For the CDR3, the DNA is TGTGCCAGCAGCCAACAAGGGAGGAATAATTCACCCCTCCACTTT. This gives the protein CASSQQGRNNSPLHF.

The chain uses TRBV18 and TRBJ2-3; D is undetermined. The CDR3 has 14 amino acids. Looked up from germline, CDR1 is KGHSH and CDR2 is LQKENI. V lost 4 bases to trimming and J lost 0 bases, with 8 bases between them. CDR3 in amino acids: CASSRSVSTDTQYF. The CDR3 DNA is TGTGCCAGCTCACGGAGCGTTAGCACAGATACGCAGTATTTT.

The chain uses TRBV30 and TRBJ1-3; D remains ambiguous. Trimming took off 3 bases at V and 6 bases at J, with 15 bases between the two ends. The CDR3 has 14 amino acids. Germline V CDR1 and CDR2: GTSNPN, SVGIG (reference sequence). DNA of the CDR3: TGTGCCTGGAGCGCCCATGTAGGAGTAAACACCATATATTTT. Protein: CAWSAHVGVNTIYF.

The rearrangement uses TRBV5-1 and TRBJ2-1; D is possibly TRBD1 (5 bases). The CDR3 has 14 amino acids. V lost 2 bases to trimming and J lost 4 bases, with 10 bases between them. Germline CDR1 SGHRS, CDR2 YFSETQ. The CDR3 loop reads CASSFPHRYNEQFF. Here the CDR3 DNA reads TGCGCCAGCAGCTTTCCCCACAGGTACAATGAGCAGTTCTTC.

This clone appeared a few times. The V and J genes are TRBV24-1 and TRBJ1-5, with 7 bases identical to TRBD1. Germline-derived CDR1 and CDR2 are KGHDR and SFDVKD. This CDR3 contains 15 residues. With 3 bases clipped from V and 4 bases from J, the junction kept 5 bases outside the gene matches. CDR3 in amino acids: CATSDPDRENQPQHF. The CDR3 nucleotides read TGTGCCACCAGTGATCCCGACAGGGAGAATCAGCCCCAGCATTTT.

In its sample, this clone was seen once. This chain joins TRBV7-9 and TRBJ1-1; D unclear. V was clipped by 6 bases and J by 3 bases, with 11 bases between them. The CDR3 loop spans 13 amino acids. CDR1 and CDR2 from the germline V gene are SEHNR and FQNEAQ (reference sequence). CDR3 region: CASSAPEDTEAFF. The CDR3 DNA follows: TGTGCCAGCAGTGCCCCGGAGGACACTGAAGCTTTCTTT.